The 2 T cell receptor beta chains below were found in one sample sequenced in a study of blood T cell repertoires in COVID-19. Only in-frame clones appear in the TCRdb table, and some are missing; sequencing was by immunoSEQ multiplex PCR. The sample holds more than 300,000 clones; 91% are singletons and the top ten take about 0.78%. The specimen was PBMCs or T cells enriched from blood (not recorded which). These TCRs come from a woman in her forties who had been exposed to COVID-19.

The chain uses TRBV25-1 and TRBJ1-1; D uncertain. CDR3 size: 14 residues. With 2 bases removed from V and 2 bases from J, the gap between germline ends came to 9 bases. Per germline, CDR1 MGHDK and CDR2 SYGVNS. CDR3 in DNA: TGTGCCAGCAGTGAAGCCGGGAGAAACACTGAAGCTTTCTTT. This codes for CASSEAGRNTEAFF.

V is TRBV25-1 and J is TRBJ1-5; D gene uncertain. CDR1 and CDR2 (germline): MGHDK, SYGVNS. The ends were cut back, 1 base at V and 2 bases at J, with 6 bases in the middle. The CDR3 extends over 14 amino acids. DNA for the CDR3: TGTGCCAGCAGTGAATGGGAGCGCAATCAGCCCCAGCATTTT. Translated: CASSEWERNQPQHF.